The source of this TCR beta chain is a study of blood T cell repertoires in COVID-19. As for the study in general: From the United States, Italy and Spain came samples of acute and convalescent COVID-19. PBMCs, B-cell-depleted T cells, or T cells provided the cDNA or gDNA that made up the material.

A word on this clone: The junction differs from germline at one of its ends, possibly a read error.

CDR1 and CDR2 (germline): MNHEY, SVGAGI. This CDR3 has 13 amino acids. Original handling: Counts of nucleated cells, estimated from reference gene primer amplification, were obtained. Profiled with immunoSEQ multiplex PCR; TCRdb holds only in-frame clones, not every one. V, J and clone size derive from that table, while D and trimming were established from the DNA sequence. The sample lists over 250,000 clones, about 89% occurring once. The sample consisted of peripheral blood. This receptor was taken from a woman in her 40s who had recovered from COVID-19. The chain uses TRBV6-5 and TRBJ2-2; D is undetermined. The CDR3 DNA sequence: TGTGCCAGCATTTACGGGCCCACCGGGGAGCTGTTTTTT. It codes for CASIYGPTGELFF.